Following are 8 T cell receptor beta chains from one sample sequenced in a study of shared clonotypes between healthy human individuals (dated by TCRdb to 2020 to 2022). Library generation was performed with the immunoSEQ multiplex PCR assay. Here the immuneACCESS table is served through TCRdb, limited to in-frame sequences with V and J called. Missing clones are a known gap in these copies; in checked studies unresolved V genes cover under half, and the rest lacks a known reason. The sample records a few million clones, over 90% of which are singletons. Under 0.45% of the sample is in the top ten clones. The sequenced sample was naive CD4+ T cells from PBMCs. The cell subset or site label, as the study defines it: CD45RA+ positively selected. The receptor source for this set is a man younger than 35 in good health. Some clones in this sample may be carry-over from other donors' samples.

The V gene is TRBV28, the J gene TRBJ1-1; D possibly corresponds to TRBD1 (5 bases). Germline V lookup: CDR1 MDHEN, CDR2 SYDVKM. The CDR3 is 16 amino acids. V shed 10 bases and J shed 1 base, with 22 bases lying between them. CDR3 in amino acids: CAILGAGGLPNTEAFF. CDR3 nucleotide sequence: TGTGCCATCCTGGGAGCGGGGGGACTACCGAACACTGAAGCTTTCTTT.

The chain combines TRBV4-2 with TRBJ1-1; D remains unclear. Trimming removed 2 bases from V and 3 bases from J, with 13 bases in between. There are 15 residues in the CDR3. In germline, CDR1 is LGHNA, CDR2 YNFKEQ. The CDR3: CASSQIPAAYTEAFF. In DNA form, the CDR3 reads TGTGCCAGCAGCCAAATCCCCGCGGCGTACACTGAAGCTTTCTTT.

The CDR3 nucleotides are TGTGCCAGCAGCCTAGACTGGGGGGGAGAGACCCAGTACTTC. It encodes CASSLDWGGETQYF. The chain has TRBV5-4 and TRBJ2-5; 7 positions agree with TRBD2. The CDR3 runs 14 residues. Trimming took 4 bases from V and 4 from J; bases not matched to a gene: 7. CDR1 is SGHNT, CDR2 YYREEE, per germline (reference sequence).

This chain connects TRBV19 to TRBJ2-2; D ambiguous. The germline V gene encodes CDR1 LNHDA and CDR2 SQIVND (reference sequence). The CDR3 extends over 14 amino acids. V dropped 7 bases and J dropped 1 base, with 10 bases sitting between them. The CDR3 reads CASNKDGNTGELFF. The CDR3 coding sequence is TGTGCCAGTAACAAGGACGGGAACACCGGGGAGCTGTTTTTT.

This chain's CDR3 is CASSSTYPETQYF. The CDR3 DNA follows: TGTGCCAGCAGCTCCACTTATCCAGAGACCCAGTACTTC. V and J are TRBV7-2 and TRBJ2-5; unclear D gene. In germline, CDR1 is SGHTA, CDR2 FQGNSA. The V end lost 4 bases, the J end lost 4 bases, and 10 bases lay between the germline ends. The CDR3 sequence is 13 residues long.

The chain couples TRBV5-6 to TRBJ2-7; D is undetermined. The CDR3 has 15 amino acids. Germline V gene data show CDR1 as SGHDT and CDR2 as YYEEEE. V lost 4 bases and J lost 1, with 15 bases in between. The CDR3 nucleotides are TGTGCCAGCAGCAGGAAGGGTTTTCGGTCCTACGAGCAGTACTTC. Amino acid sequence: CASSRKGFRSYEQYF.

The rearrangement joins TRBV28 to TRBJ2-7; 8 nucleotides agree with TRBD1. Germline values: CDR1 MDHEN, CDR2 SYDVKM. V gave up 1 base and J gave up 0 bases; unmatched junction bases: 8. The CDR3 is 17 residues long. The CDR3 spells CASSLFGQGPNSYEQYF. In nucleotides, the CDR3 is TGTGCCAGCAGTTTATTCGGACAGGGACCAAACTCCTACGAGCAGTACTTC.

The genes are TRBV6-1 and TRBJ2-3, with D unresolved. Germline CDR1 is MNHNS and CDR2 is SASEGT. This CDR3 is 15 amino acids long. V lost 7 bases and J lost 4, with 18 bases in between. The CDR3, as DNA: TGTGCCAGCACGCACAGCAACCCAACGGCAGATACGCAGTATTTT. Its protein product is CASTHSNPTADTQYF.